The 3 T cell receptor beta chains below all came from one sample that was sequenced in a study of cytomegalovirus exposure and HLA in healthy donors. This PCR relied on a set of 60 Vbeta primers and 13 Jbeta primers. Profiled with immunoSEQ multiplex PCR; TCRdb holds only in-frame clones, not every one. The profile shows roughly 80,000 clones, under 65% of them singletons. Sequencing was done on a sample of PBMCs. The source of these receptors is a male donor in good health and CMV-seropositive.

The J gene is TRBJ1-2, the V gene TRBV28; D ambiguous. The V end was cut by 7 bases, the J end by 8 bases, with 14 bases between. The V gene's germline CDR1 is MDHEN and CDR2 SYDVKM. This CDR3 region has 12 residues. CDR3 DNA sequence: TGTGCCAGCATAGAGGGTCAGAGGGGCTACACCTTC. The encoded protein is CASIEGQRGYTF.

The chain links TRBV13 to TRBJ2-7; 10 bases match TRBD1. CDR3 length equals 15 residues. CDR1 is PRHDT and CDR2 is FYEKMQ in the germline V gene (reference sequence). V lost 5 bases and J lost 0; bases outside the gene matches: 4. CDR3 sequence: CASSPGQGSSYEQYF. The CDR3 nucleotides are TGTGCCAGCAGCCCGGGACAGGGGAGCTCCTACGAGCAGTACTTC.

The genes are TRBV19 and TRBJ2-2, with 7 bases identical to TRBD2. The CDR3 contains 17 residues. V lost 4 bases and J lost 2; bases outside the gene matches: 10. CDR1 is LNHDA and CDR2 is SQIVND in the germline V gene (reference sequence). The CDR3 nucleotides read TGTGCCAGTAGTAAAGGCCTTCTAGCGGCCAACACCGGGGAGCTGTTTTTT. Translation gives CASSKGLLAANTGELFF.